This note documents a single TCR beta chain sequence. The data were produced by immunoSEQ multiplex PCR, yet TCRdb's version contains in-frame clones alone and is incomplete. The sample carries more than 75,000 clones, 90% recorded once. This sample stems from a study of PD-L1 blockade in urothelial cancer. Study-level information: Males with bladder-origin urothelial cancer constituted about 85% of the 29 patients. Enrolled patients had been treated previously with 0 to 3 chemotherapy regimens. The analyses of blood took place 3 weeks (second dose) and 6 weeks after treatment start. T cells were recovered from blood samples at a median of 141,255.

Germline values: CDR1 LGHNA, CDR2 YSLEER. This CDR3 has 18 amino acids. V was clipped by 0 bases and J by 5 bases; unmatched bases: 13. This TCR derives from a man aged 60 to 75 with urothelial cancer. This sequence joins TRBV4-3 and TRBJ2-5, with 9 bases matching TRBD2. Sequences were derived from PBMCs, sampled around atezolizumab (anti-PD-L1) treatment. CDR3 sequence: CASSQEPPRGGAGETQYF. The CDR3 bases are TGCGCCAGCAGCCAAGAACCCCCACGCGGGGGGGCCGGGGAGACCCAGTACTTC.